This T cell receptor (beta chain) is drawn from a study of blood T cell repertoires in COVID-19. Study background: The United States, Italy and Spain supplied acute and convalescent COVID-19 samples.

The CDR3 spans 14 residues. Trimming stripped 0 bases from V and 6 bases from J, with 12 bases between. Germline loops: CDR1 SGHRS, CDR2 YFSETQ. Data came from immunoSEQ multiplex PCR; TCRdb stores just in-frame clones and leaves some out. The sample comprises about 430,000 clones, approximately 90% of which are singletons, and approximately 1% rests with the top ten. Participants were placed into cohorts based on the clinical history they reported. The source material was PBMCs or T cells enriched from blood (not recorded which). The chain carries TRBV5-1 and TRBJ1-1, with no clear D. This clonotype was obtained from a young woman with acute COVID-19. The CDR3 DNA is TGCGCCAGCAGCTTGGTTACGGGTGCGGCTGAAGCTTTCTTT. This encodes CASSLVTGAAEAFF.